The rows below give T cell receptor beta chains drawn from one sample of a study of blood T cell repertoires in COVID-19. Using immunoSEQ multiplex PCR, the repertoire was profiled, and TCRdb retains in-frame clones only, with some absent. This sample yields over 200,000 clones, of which 75% to 90% are seen a single time; around 3.6% belongs to the top ten. Sequenced material: PBMCs or T cells enriched from blood (not recorded which). The origin of the receptors is a woman aged 30 to 39 who had been exposed to COVID-19. CDR3s include the opening cysteine and the closing phenylalanine or tryptophan. Fields, in order: CDR3 protein, CDR3 DNA, D gene, J gene, V gene, CDR3 length, clone size. The D gene is left open where the match is weak. Clone size is shown for a subset of rows, as once, few, many or a class of expanded clone.

CDR3aa: CAIRDRDQETQYF
CDR3nt: TGTGCCATCAGGGACAGGGATCAAGAGACCCAGTACTTC
d_gene: TRBD1
j_gene: TRBJ2-5
v_gene: TRBV10-3
len: 13
abundance: -

CDR3aa: CASSSLAGGVDEQFF
CDR3nt: TGTGCCAGCAGTTCCCTAGCGGGAGGCGTCGATGAGCAGTTCTTC
d_gene: TRBD2
j_gene: TRBJ2-1
v_gene: TRBV27
len: 15
abundance: -

CDR3aa: CASSSSTGGVEKLFF
CDR3nt: TGTGCCAGCAGTTCCTCGACAGGGGGCGTTGAAAAACTGTTTTTT
d_gene: TRBD1
j_gene: TRBJ1-4
v_gene: TRBV28
len: 15
abundance: -

CDR3aa: CASSLREGLAVQETQYF
CDR3nt: TGTGCCAGCAGCTTAAGGGAGGGACTAGCGGTACAAGAGACCCAGTACTTC
d_gene: TRBD2
j_gene: TRBJ2-5
v_gene: TRBV7-9
len: 17
abundance: -

CDR3aa: CASGPPPARENEQFF
CDR3nt: TGTGCTAGTGGTCCCCCCCCCGCGAGGGAAAATGAGCAGTTCTTC
d_gene: -
j_gene: TRBJ2-1
v_gene: TRBV12-5
len: 15
abundance: -

CDR3aa: CATRSTGVEAFF
CDR3nt: TGTGCCACCCGTTCGACAGGGGTTGAAGCTTTCTTT
d_gene: TRBD1
j_gene: TRBJ1-1
v_gene: TRBV6-5
len: 12
abundance: few

CDR3aa: CASSTTGAGNTIYF
CDR3nt: TGTGCCAGCAGTACTACAGGGGCTGGAAACACCATATATTTT
d_gene: TRBD1
j_gene: TRBJ1-3
v_gene: TRBV6-5
len: 14
abundance: -

CDR3aa: CASSVGVNYGYTF
CDR3nt: TGTGCCAGCAGTGTAGGGGTTAACTATGGCTACACCTTC
d_gene: -
j_gene: TRBJ1-2
v_gene: TRBV2
len: 13
abundance: -

CDR3aa: CASSYGPNTGELFF
CDR3nt: TGTGCCAGCAGTTATGGCCCGAACACCGGGGAGCTGTTTTTT
d_gene: -
j_gene: TRBJ2-2
v_gene: TRBV27
len: 14
abundance: -

CDR3aa: CASSLLGGELFF
CDR3nt: TGTGCCAGCAGCCTACTTGGCGGGGAGCTGTTTTTT
d_gene: -
j_gene: TRBJ2-2
v_gene: TRBV7-3
len: 12
abundance: -

CDR3aa: CASSPGVGETQYF
CDR3nt: TGTGCCAGCAGTCCGGGGGTCGGGGAGACCCAGTACTTC
d_gene: -
j_gene: TRBJ2-5
v_gene: TRBV12-3/TRBV12-4
len: 13
abundance: -

CDR3aa: CASSQARRTSGRPQETQYF
CDR3nt: TGTGCCAGCAGCCAAGCCCGTCGAACTAGCGGGAGGCCCCAAGAGACCCAGTACTTC
d_gene: TRBD2
j_gene: TRBJ2-5
v_gene: TRBV3-1/TRBV3-2
len: 19
abundance: -

CDR3aa: CSVEDRGGSGGNYGYTF
CDR3nt: TGCAGCGTTGAAGATCGAGGTGGTTCTGGGGGGAACTATGGCTACACCTTC
d_gene: -
j_gene: TRBJ1-2
v_gene: TRBV29-1
len: 17
abundance: -

CDR3aa: CASSQGQGAGNEQYF
CDR3nt: TGTGCCAGCAGCCAGGGACAGGGCGCAGGGAACGAGCAGTACTTC
d_gene: TRBD1
j_gene: TRBJ2-7
v_gene: TRBV6-5
len: 15
abundance: -

CDR3aa: CASSLGQAPNEKLFF
CDR3nt: TGTGCCAGCAGTTTGGGGCAGGCGCCTAATGAAAAACTGTTTTTT
d_gene: -
j_gene: TRBJ1-4
v_gene: TRBV28
len: 15
abundance: -

CDR3aa: CSVGQEAIPF
CDR3nt: TGCAGCGTAGGACAGGAGGCTATTCCCTTC
d_gene: TRBD1
j_gene: TRBJ1-2
v_gene: TRBV29-1
len: 10
abundance: -

CDR3aa: CASSLGTSGGEQFF
CDR3nt: TGTGCCAGCAGCCTAGGGACTAGCGGGGGTGAGCAGTTCTTC
d_gene: TRBD2
j_gene: TRBJ2-1
v_gene: TRBV11-2
len: 14
abundance: -

CDR3aa: CAISESRQGAPEAFF
CDR3nt: TGTGCCATCAGTGAGTCGCGGCAGGGGGCGCCTGAAGCTTTCTTT
d_gene: TRBD1
j_gene: TRBJ1-1
v_gene: TRBV10-3
len: 15
abundance: -

CDR3aa: CASSLTSGSSHEQFF
CDR3nt: TGTGCCAGCAGTTTGACTAGCGGGAGTTCCCATGAGCAGTTCTTC
d_gene: TRBD2
j_gene: TRBJ2-1
v_gene: TRBV2
len: 15
abundance: -

CDR3aa: CASSLGLAGVSDTQYF
CDR3nt: TGTGCCAGCAGCTTAGGACTAGCGGGAGTCTCAGATACGCAGTATTTT
d_gene: TRBD2
j_gene: TRBJ2-3
v_gene: TRBV7-9
len: 16
abundance: few

CDR3aa: CASSRDSKAYEQYF
CDR3nt: TGCGCCAGCAGCCGGGACAGTAAGGCCTACGAGCAGTACTTC
d_gene: TRBD1
j_gene: TRBJ2-7
v_gene: TRBV5-1
len: 14
abundance: few

CDR3aa: CATRPTGQGYNEQFF
CDR3nt: TGTGCCACCAGACCTACCGGACAGGGCTACAATGAGCAGTTCTTC
d_gene: TRBD1
j_gene: TRBJ2-1
v_gene: TRBV24-1
len: 15
abundance: -

CDR3aa: CASSLGGTGDYGYTF
CDR3nt: TGTGCCAGCTCACTAGGTGGCACAGGTGACTATGGCTACACCTTC
d_gene: -
j_gene: TRBJ1-2
v_gene: TRBV18
len: 15
abundance: -

CDR3aa: CASSQDAGEQYF
CDR3nt: TGTGCCAGCAGCCAAGACGCGGGGGAGCAGTACTTC
d_gene: -
j_gene: TRBJ2-7
v_gene: TRBV3-1/TRBV3-2
len: 12
abundance: once

CDR3aa: CASSQVPPELGGNSPLHF
CDR3nt: TGCGCCAGCAGCCAAGTTCCCCCCGAATTGGGAGGTAATTCACCCCTCCACTTT
d_gene: -
j_gene: TRBJ1-6
v_gene: TRBV4-1
len: 18
abundance: -

CDR3aa: CASSRTGAGNTIYF
CDR3nt: TGTGCCAGTAGTAGGACAGGGGCTGGAAACACCATATATTTT
d_gene: TRBD1
j_gene: TRBJ1-3
v_gene: TRBV19
len: 14
abundance: -

CDR3aa: CASSLLAGRADEQYF
CDR3nt: TGTGCCAGCAGCCTCCTAGCGGGAAGAGCTGACGAGCAGTACTTC
d_gene: TRBD2
j_gene: TRBJ2-7
v_gene: TRBV11-2
len: 15
abundance: -

CDR3aa: CASSYFFGGNEAFF
CDR3nt: TGTGCCAGCAGTTACTTTTTCGGCGGCAATGAAGCTTTCTTT
d_gene: -
j_gene: TRBJ1-1
v_gene: TRBV6-5
len: 14
abundance: -

CDR3aa: CASEDRHYGYTF
CDR3nt: TGTGCCAGCGAGGACAGGCACTATGGCTACACCTTC
d_gene: TRBD1
j_gene: TRBJ1-2
v_gene: TRBV28
len: 12
abundance: -

CDR3aa: CAWRLAGGETQYF
CDR3nt: TGTGCCTGGAGACTAGCGGGAGGAGAGACCCAGTACTTC
d_gene: TRBD2
j_gene: TRBJ2-5
v_gene: TRBV30
len: 13
abundance: -